This record covers a single TCR beta chain. The sample holds a few counts of this clone. The antigen this receptor binds is unknown. No base-level quality is on record; no much larger clone is a single base apart. The treatment or condition label for this specimen denotes: randomized to nivolumab then ipilimumab (arm A) or the reverse (arm B). None of the patients in the trial had previously been given DNA-damaging chemotherapy. Thawed PBMCs were sorted on a FACS Aria II flow cytometer to isolate live CD3+CD8+ cells negative for CD19 and CD56. The samples were obtained from melanoma patients enrolled in CheckMate 064, an open-label, randomized phase II trial testing sequential checkpoint blockade. Peripheral blood mononuclear cells were collected by leukapheresis, purified with Ficoll-Paque, and frozen in human serum with about 9.2% DMSO. Immediately after sorting, the purity of the sorted blood CD3+CD8+ cells was confirmed to be >98%, and DNA was then extracted.

TCRbeta CDR3 regions were immunosequenced from genomic DNA with the immunoSEQ Assay. Prior to high-throughput sequencing, genomic DNA was amplified by bias-controlled multiplex PCR. The paper's processing steps were these. To quantify the absolute abundance of each unique TCRbeta CDR3 region, the sequences were collapsed and filtered. Clonality, defined as 1 minus Pielou's evenness, was calculated using productive rearrangements only. Clones with significantly greater frequencies in on-treatment versus baseline samples were identified using a previously published method. TCRdb limited this immuneACCESS table to in-frame rearrangements with V and J called. A share of clones is missing; checked studies link under half to unresolved V genes, and the rest is unexplained. The V and J calls and clone size are taken from that table; D and trimming were inferred from the DNA. The sample records 26,000 or so clones, roughly nine tenths of which are singletons. The ten largest account for 12% to 15% of the sample.

The entry originates in a study of sequential checkpoint blockade in melanoma (dated by TCRdb to the late 2010s). General notes on the study: Patients were assigned by 1:1 randomization to either first-line nivolumab followed by ipilimumab (arm A) or ipilimumab followed by nivolumab (arm B). Maintenance nivolumab was given following each of the two trial sequences. Points the paper makes about the study in general: The model for predicting response that combines TCR metrics with mutation burden needs to be validated in larger, independent patient cohorts.

According to the germline V gene, CDR1 reads ENHRY and CDR2 reads SYGVKD. The CDR3 covers 13 residues, taking in both the cysteine and the valine. Of all the DNA, just the CDR3 is kept, 39 bases in frame from base 1. V is pared back by 6 bases and J by 2 bases, with 11 bases lying between the germline termini. This receptor chain uses TRBV10-3 and TRBJ2-7; matching of 6 bases hints at TRBD1 as the D gene. The starting material was CD8+ T cells sorted from blood (inferred from file names), obtained from a patient given nivolumab and ipilimumab in sequence. This TCR was recovered from a human donor with melanoma. The CDR3 in this case is CAISRDNTYEQYV. The DNA sequence reads TGTGCCATCAGCAGGGACAACACCTACGAGCAGTACGTC.